This TCR beta chain stems from a study of T cells after yellow fever vaccination. The CDR3 contains 15 residues. In germline, CDR1 is MNHEY, CDR2 SMNVEV (reference sequence). The V and J ends lost 0 bases and 7 bases, in that order; junction bases with no gene match: 4. Study-level findings and limits: FACS-sorted repertoires could contain abundant clonotypes contaminating from the bulk population. Most clones from primary vaccination were detected again post-booster (roughly 95% CD4, 88% CD8). Researchers report a weaker secondary response that nonetheless peaked faster, day 5 versus 15.

The table lists this clonotype with many counts. Antigen unknown. Template-switching 5'RACE yielded the TCR cDNA; a universal primer site and UMIs were added in the process. TCRdb recomputed calls from the 5' RACE reads with MiXCR, one row per CDR3 protein. The sample records around 310,000 distinct CDR3 sequences, 3% to 4.5% being singletons. Sequenced here: PBMCs, sampled on the day of the yellow fever booster vaccination. This rearrangement joins TRBV27 to TRBJ2-1; TRBD1 matches 9 bases. This TCR was sampled from a man younger than 35 who received the YFV17D yellow fever vaccine. The CDR3 protein is CASSLSDRGLNEQFF. In DNA, the CDR3 is TGTGCCAGCAGTTTATCGGACAGGGGACTAAATGAGCAGTTCTTC.